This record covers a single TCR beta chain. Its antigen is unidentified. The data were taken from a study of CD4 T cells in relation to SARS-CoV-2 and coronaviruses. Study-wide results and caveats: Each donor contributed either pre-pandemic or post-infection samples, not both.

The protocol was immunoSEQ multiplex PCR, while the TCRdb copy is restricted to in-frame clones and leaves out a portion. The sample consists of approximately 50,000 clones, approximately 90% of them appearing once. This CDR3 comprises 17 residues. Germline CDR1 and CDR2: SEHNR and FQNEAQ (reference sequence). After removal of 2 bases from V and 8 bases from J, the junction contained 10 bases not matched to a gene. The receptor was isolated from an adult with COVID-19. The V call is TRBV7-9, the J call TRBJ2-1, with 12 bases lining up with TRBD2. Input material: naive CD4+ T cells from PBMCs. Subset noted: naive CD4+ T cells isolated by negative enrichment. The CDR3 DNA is TGTGCCAGCAGCTTATCTATTATGGCTAGCGGGGGGGATGAGCAGTTCTTC. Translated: CASSLSIMASGGDEQFF. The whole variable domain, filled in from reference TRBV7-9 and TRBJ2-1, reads DTGVSQNPRHKITKRGQNVTFRCDPISEHNRLYWYRQTLGQGPEFLTYFQNEAQLEKSRLLSDRFSAERPKGSFSTLEIQRTEQGDSAMYLCASSLSIMASGGDEQFFGPGTRLTVL.